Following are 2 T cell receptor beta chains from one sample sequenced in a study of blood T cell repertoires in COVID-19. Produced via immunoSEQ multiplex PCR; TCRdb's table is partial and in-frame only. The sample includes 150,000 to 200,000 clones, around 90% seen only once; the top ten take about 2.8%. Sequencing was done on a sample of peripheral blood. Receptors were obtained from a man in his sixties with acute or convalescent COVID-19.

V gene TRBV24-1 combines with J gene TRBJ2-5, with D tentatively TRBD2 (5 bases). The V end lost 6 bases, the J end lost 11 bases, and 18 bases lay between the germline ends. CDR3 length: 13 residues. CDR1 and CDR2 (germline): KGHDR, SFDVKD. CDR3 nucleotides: TGTGCCACCAGTCGGCCAGGTACTAGAGAGCAGTACTTC. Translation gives CATSRPGTREQYF.

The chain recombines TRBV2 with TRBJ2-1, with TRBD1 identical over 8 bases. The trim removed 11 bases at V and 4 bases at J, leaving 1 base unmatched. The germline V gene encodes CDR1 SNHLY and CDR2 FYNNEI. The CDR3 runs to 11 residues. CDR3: CAGDRYNEQFF. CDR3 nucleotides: TGTGCCGGGGACAGGTACAATGAGCAGTTCTTC.